These 30 T cell receptor beta chains were all obtained from the same sample, sequenced in a study of T-cell memory formation after mild COVID-19. MiXCR, run by TCRdb on the 5' RACE reads, gives a single entry per CDR3 protein. The data hold just over 350,000 distinct CDR3 sequences, with 13% to 15% observed a single time. The sample comprised PBMCs or a T cell subset sorted from them (not recorded which). Receptor source: a man aged 18 to 30 who had mild COVID-19 (a few samples of this study predate the infection). Cell type and time point are not known.

This clonotype was seen a few times. The rearrangement joins TRBV7-9 to TRBJ1-3; D remains ambiguous. Germline CDR1 and CDR2: SEHNR and FQNEAQ (reference sequence). The CDR3 sequence is 14 residues long. The V gene lost 4 bases and the J gene lost 8 bases, with 15 bases spanning the gap. The CDR3 DNA is TGTGCCAGCAGCTCAGCAGGTTCGGTGCACACCATATATTTT. Its protein is CASSSAGSVHTIYF. Based on the CDR3 plus reference TRBV7-9 and TRBJ1-3, the full variable domain is DTGVSQNPRHKITKRGQNVTFRCDPISEHNRLYWYRQTLGQGPEFLTYFQNEAQLEKSRLLSDRFSAERPKGSFSTLEIQRTEQGDSAMYLCASSSAGSVHTIYFGEGSWLTVV.

The chain combines TRBV24-1 with TRBJ2-7, with unresolved D. The length of the CDR3 is 12 residues. CDR1 is KGHDR and CDR2 is SFDVKD in the germline V gene. V lost 12 bases, J lost 9 bases, and 20 bases lay in between. This chain's CDR3 is CAYLAEPYRQYV. In DNA form, the CDR3 reads TGTGCCTACCTGGCAGAGCCCTATCGGCAGTACGTC.

The chain carries TRBV5-1 and TRBJ2-1; TRBD2 matches 7 bases. After removal of 6 bases from V and 5 bases from J, the junction contained 8 bases not matched to a gene. The CDR3 contains 14 residues. Germline-derived CDR1 and CDR2 are SGHRS and YFSETQ. DNA of the CDR3: TGCGCCAGCAAATCCGGGACTACCAACAATGAGCAGTTCTTC. Protein product: CASKSGTTNNEQFF.

The chain combines TRBV5-1 with TRBJ2-3; the match to TRBD2 covers 9 bases. The V gene's germline CDR1 is SGHRS and CDR2 YFSETQ. The length of the CDR3 is 16 residues. J was trimmed by 3 bases and V by 2 bases; bases with no gene match: 7. The CDR3: CASSFGTSRSTDTQYF. CDR3 coding DNA: TGCGCCAGCAGCTTTGGGACTAGCCGCAGTACAGATACGCAGTATTTT. Full variable domain (remainder filled in from reference TRBV5-1 and TRBJ2-3): KAGVTQTPRYLIKTRGQQVTLSCSPISGHRSVSWYQQTPGQGLQFLFEYFSETQRNKGNFPGRFSGRQFSNSRSEMNVSTLELGDSALYLCASSFGTSRSTDTQYFGPGTRLTVL.

The rearrangement joins TRBV4-1 to TRBJ1-1; no clear D gene. CDR3 length equals 17 residues. In germline, CDR1 is MGHRA, CDR2 YSYEKL. The V gene lost 2 bases and the J gene lost 1 base, with 17 bases spanning the gap. The CDR3 loop reads CASSQPFESEKNTEAFF. CDR3 DNA sequence: TGCGCCAGCAGCCAACCCTTCGAGTCCGAGAAGAACACTGAAGCTTTCTTT.

This clonotype was observed at least ten times. V gene TRBV6-4 combines with J gene TRBJ2-1, with D possibly called TRBD1 or TRBD2 (5 bases each). Germline CDR1 MRHNA, CDR2 SNTAGT. V lost 5 bases to trimming and J lost 5 bases, with 13 bases between them. CDR3 length: 14 amino acids. The CDR3 sequence: CASSLTGTNNEQFF. In DNA, the CDR3 is TGTGCCAGCAGTCTTACCGGGACCAACAATGAGCAGTTCTTC.

The V gene is TRBV6-2 or TRBV6-3, the J gene TRBJ2-3; D is perhaps TRBD2 (6 bases). With 7 bases removed from V and 2 bases from J, the gap between germline ends came to 16 bases. The CDR3 has 15 residues. Germline CDR1 reads MNHEY; CDR2 reads SVGEGT. CDR3 region: CASKHRGIYTDTQYF. CDR3 coding DNA: TGTGCCAGCAAGCACCGGGGGATATACACAGATACGCAGTATTTT.

This clonotype occurred a few times. The gene calls are TRBV7-6 and TRBJ1-1; D perhaps matches TRBD1 (5 bases). The V end lost 5 bases, the J end lost 4 bases, and 11 bases lay between the germline ends. Germline V gives CDR1 SGHVS, CDR2 FNYEAQ. The CDR3 has 13 amino acids. In DNA, the CDR3 is TGTGCCAGCAGCAAGGGGTTCGTCACTGAAGCTTTCTTT. The encoded protein is CASSKGFVTEAFF.

This clonotype has just a few counts. This chain connects TRBV4-1 to TRBJ1-5; a possible D gene is TRBD1 (5 bases). V gave up 0 bases and J gave up 2 bases, with 14 bases separating them. In germline, CDR1 is MGHRA, CDR2 YSYEKL. This CDR3 is 17 amino acids long. Here the CDR3 DNA reads TGCGCCAGCAGCCAAGATGAAGGGGTCCGAGGCAATCAGCCCCAGCATTTT. This codes for CASSQDEGVRGNQPQHF.

The sample holds many counts of this clonotype. The CDR3 DNA reads as TGCGCCAGCAGCCAAGAAGGCCAGTATTCCTACGAGCAGTACTTC. Amino acid sequence: CASSQEGQYSYEQYF. This sequence joins TRBV4-1 and TRBJ2-7; D unresolved. The CDR3 length is 15 residues. V lost 0 bases and J lost 1, with 10 bases in between. From germline, CDR1 is MGHRA and CDR2 YSYEKL.

This clonotype has more than one count but fewer than ten. The genes are TRBV5-1 and TRBJ2-3; 8 positions match TRBD1. Germline lookup yields CDR1 SGHRS and CDR2 YFSETQ. CDR3 length equals 15 residues. The V gene end was trimmed by 0 bases and the J gene end by 5 bases; junction bases not matched to a gene: 5. DNA for the CDR3: TGCGCCAGCAGCTTGGCCAGGGGGCTAGTAGATACGCAGTATTTT. This codes for CASSLARGLVDTQYF.

The chain joins TRBV10-3 to TRBJ2-7, with 9 bases identical to TRBD1. The V gene's germline CDR1 is ENHRY and CDR2 SYGVKD. Germline trimming cut 6 bases from V and 6 bases from J; bases unmatched to any gene: 9. CDR3 length: 14 residues. This CDR3 reads CAIRDPGQGVEQYV. The CDR3 bases are TGTGCCATCAGGGATCCGGGACAGGGTGTCGAGCAGTACGTC.

This clonotype occurred many times. The rearrangement uses TRBV6-5 and TRBJ2-5; 7 bases align to TRBD2. The CDR3 covers 13 residues. Germline V gene lookup returns CDR1 MNHEY and CDR2 SVGAGI. Trimming removed 2 bases from V and 4 bases from J; junction bases left unmatched: 1. CDR3 sequence reads: CASSYREGETQYF. The DNA for the CDR3 is TGTGCCAGCAGTTACAGGGAGGGAGAGACCCAGTACTTC.

This clonotype was picked up many times. The gene calls are TRBV20-1 and TRBJ2-7, with D perhaps matching TRBD2 (6 bases). The CDR3 loop spans 15 amino acids. The germline V and J ends were trimmed by 5 bases and 1 base, with 18 bases remaining between them. CDR1 DFQATT and CDR2 SNEGSKA come from the germline V gene (reference sequence). The CDR3 DNA follows: TGCAGTGCTCCCAGGAAGGGGAGGCAATCCTACGAGCAGTACTTC. Protein: CSAPRKGRQSYEQYF.

There are a few counts of this clonotype. The chain is built from TRBV19 and TRBJ1-5; D ambiguous. With 5 bases removed from V and 1 base from J, the gap between germline ends came to 6 bases. CDR1 LNHDA and CDR2 SQIVND come from the germline V gene (reference sequence). CDR3 length: 13 residues. The DNA of the CDR3 is TGTGCCAGTAGTTCGTCCAGCAATCAGCCCCAGCATTTT. Its protein is CASSSSSNQPQHF.

The genes are TRBV4-1 and TRBJ1-5; 9 bases match TRBD1. The V segment lost 8 bases and the J segment 0 bases; nucleotides outside the gene matches: 5. Germline CDR1 and CDR2: MGHRA and YSYEKL. This CDR3 comprises 15 residues. DNA for the CDR3: TGCGCCAGCCGGGACAGGGAGATTAGCAATCAGCCCCAGCATTTT. Protein: CASRDREISNQPQHF.

The CDR3: CASSEAQGGSTDTQYF. DNA of the CDR3: TGTGCCAGCAGTGAAGCGCAGGGGGGGAGCACAGATACGCAGTATTTT. The genes are TRBV2 and TRBJ2-3; either TRBD1 or TRBD2 may supply D (7 bases each). The CDR3 contains 16 residues. CDR1 and CDR2 (germline): SNHLY, FYNNEI. V lost 0 bases, J lost 0 bases, and 10 bases lay in between.

The V call is TRBV12-3 or TRBV12-4, the J call TRBJ2-3, with a possible D match to TRBD2 (6 bases). This CDR3 comprises 11 residues. Trimming took off 6 bases at V and 5 bases at J, with 6 bases between the two ends. The CDR3 nucleotides read TGTGCCAGCAGAGCGGGAGATACGCAGTATTTT. Its translation is CASRAGDTQYF.

This clonotype was observed a handful of times. The chain is built from TRBV7-8 and TRBJ2-3, with 7 bases lining up with TRBD1. This CDR3 is 14 amino acids long. V was clipped by 4 bases and J by 3 bases; unmatched bases: 4. Germline-derived CDR1 and CDR2 are SGHVS and FQNEAQ. The CDR3 sequence: CASSWGQLTDTQYF. Written as DNA, the CDR3 is TGTGCCAGCAGCTGGGGACAGTTAACAGATACGCAGTATTTT. Based on the CDR3 plus reference TRBV7-8 and TRBJ2-3, the full variable domain is GAGVSQSPRYKVAKRGQDVALRCDPISGHVSLFWYQQALGQGPEFLTYFQNEAQLDKSGLPSDRFFAERPEGSVSTLKIQRTQQEDSAVYLCASSWGQLTDTQYFGPGTRLTVL.

This clonotype was picked up a small number of times. This rearrangement joins TRBV7-2 to TRBJ2-5, with 9 positions matching TRBD1. The CDR3 extends over 15 amino acids. Germline V lookup: CDR1 SGHTA, CDR2 FQGNSA. With V trimmed by 4 bases and J by 5 bases, 8 bases remained unmatched. CDR3 in DNA: TGTGCCAGCAGCTCCCCACAGGGGGCCTGGGAGACCCAGTACTTC. As protein: CASSSPQGAWETQYF.

This chain connects TRBV7-9 to TRBJ1-2; 9 bases match TRBD1. The germline V gene has CDR1 SEHNR and CDR2 FQNEAQ (reference sequence). The CDR3 covers 13 residues. V trimming: 5 bases; J trimming: 7 bases; junction bases outside the gene matches: 5. The CDR3 sequence: CASSPQGAGGYTF. CDR3 sequence (DNA): TGTGCCAGCAGCCCACAGGGGGCAGGTGGCTACACCTTC.

The gene calls are TRBV7-2 and TRBJ2-1, with 10 bases aligning to TRBD1. CDR3 length: 17 residues. Germline CDR1 reads SGHTA; CDR2 reads FQGNSA. V dropped 4 bases and J dropped 2; count of bases not matched to a gene: 8. The CDR3, as DNA: TGTGCCAGCAGCTCTCCCAGGGGGACAGGGGCCTACAATGAGCAGTTCTTC. Translation: CASSSPRGTGAYNEQFF.

This clonotype was observed a handful of times. The chain couples TRBV12-3 or TRBV12-4 to TRBJ2-2; D is possibly TRBD2 (6 bases). This CDR3 spans 16 amino acids. V shed 5 bases and J shed 2 bases, with 15 bases lying between them. CDR3 in amino acids: CASSPPGGRNTGELFF. The CDR3 DNA reads as TGTGCCAGCAGTCCTCCCGGGGGACGTAACACCGGGGAGCTGTTTTTT.

This clonotype was found a few times. The rearrangement uses TRBV18 and TRBJ2-5; weak D call: TRBD1 (6 bases). The CDR3 consists of 13 residues. Per the germline V gene, CDR1 is KGHSH and CDR2 is LQKENI. V lost 8 bases and J lost 0, with 10 bases in between. CDR3 region: CASLRQDQETQYF. CDR3 DNA: TGTGCCAGCCTTCGACAGGACCAAGAGACCCAGTACTTC.

The chain is built from TRBV7-2 and TRBJ2-1; perhaps TRBD2 as D (5 bases). From germline, CDR1 is SGHTA and CDR2 FQGNSA. The CDR3 consists of 15 residues. The germline V and J ends were trimmed by 1 base and 5 bases, with 12 bases remaining between them. The CDR3 nucleotides are TGTGCCAGCAGCTTAGATCCTAGCCCCCACAATGAGCAGTTCTTC. Translated: CASSLDPSPHNEQFF.

The chain uses TRBV10-3 and TRBJ2-3, with D possibly TRBD2 on 6 matching bases. The CDR3 runs to 15 residues. V gave up 3 bases and J gave up 6 bases, with 16 bases separating them. Germline V gene data show CDR1 as ENHRY and CDR2 as SYGVKD. The CDR3 spells CAISDGGTALDTQYF. CDR3 nucleotide sequence: TGTGCCATCAGTGACGGCGGGACCGCCTTGGATACGCAGTATTTT.

The chain carries TRBV20-1 and TRBJ2-2, with D perhaps matching TRBD2 (6 bases). Germline V gives CDR1 DFQATT, CDR2 SNEGSKA (reference sequence). This CDR3 has 12 amino acids. The CDR3 nucleotides read TGCGCGGGGCGCGTCCACACCGGGGAGCTGTTTTTT. This encodes CAGRVHTGELFF.

This clonotype came up a few times. The chain couples TRBV28 to TRBJ1-2; D is undetermined. Trimming left V 3 bases short and J 5 bases short, with 13 bases between. The CDR3 totals 14 residues. CDR1 and CDR2 (germline): MDHEN, SYDVKM. The DNA of the CDR3 is TGTGCCAGCAGTTTCCCCGCGAGTATTTATGGCTACACCTTC. It is translated as CASSFPASIYGYTF.

This clonotype was detected a few times. At one end the junction does not follow the germline gene, possibly because of a read error. The CDR3 DNA reads TGCGCCAGCAGCTCAGACAGCTCTATGTCCTCTAATTCACCCCTCCACTTT. Protein: CASSSDSSMSSNSPLHF. V gene TRBV5-1 combines with J gene TRBJ1-6, with D possibly being TRBD1 (5 bases). CDR1 is SGHRS, CDR2 YFSETQ, per germline. The CDR3 sequence is 17 residues long.

This clonotype was detected a few times. The chain couples TRBV7-9 to TRBJ1-1; D may be TRBD1 (5 bases). CDR3 length: 15 residues. V lost 4 bases to trimming and J lost 1 base, with 13 bases between them. Per the germline V gene, CDR1 is SEHNR and CDR2 is FQNEAQ (reference sequence). CDR3 nucleotide sequence: TGTGCCAGCAGCTCGCCGGGACGGAAGAACACTGAAGCTTTCTTT. Protein: CASSSPGRKNTEAFF.